The entry below gives a single TCR beta chain sequence along with its context. Its antigen is unknown. The CDR3 is 16 residues long. V lost 2 bases and J 1 base, leaving 13 bases between the germline ends. Germline CDR1 is SGHDT and CDR2 is YYEEEE. The data are from a study of cytomegalovirus exposure and HLA in healthy donors. Study-level findings and limits: A missense variant in DCLRE1C was later tied to TCR beta V- and J-gene trimming.

The PCR had 60 Vbeta and 13 Jbeta primers. Data came from immunoSEQ multiplex PCR; TCRdb stores just in-frame clones and leaves some out. This table holds about 190,000 clones, 60% to 85% found once. This receptor was taken from a woman aged 40 to 49 in good health and CMV-seronegative. The sample consisted of PBMCs. The rearrangement links TRBV5-6 to TRBJ1-3, with D maybe TRBD1 (5 bases). Written as DNA, the CDR3 is TGTGCCAGCAGCTTTAGCACAGGATATTCTGGAAACACCATATATTTT. Protein: CASSFSTGYSGNTIYF.